This T cell receptor (beta chain) derives from a study of T-cell reconstitution after alpha-beta-depleted transplantation in children. During its preparation, the TCRbeta library received unique molecular identifiers. Via MiXCR, TCRdb re-called the PCR reads, giving one row per CDR3 protein. This table has approximately 400,000 distinct CDR3 sequences, roughly 15% appearing once. Overall study findings and caveats: Most T-cell counts and diversity one year after the transplant came from T cells that were newly produced. Several hundred expanded graft clones reportedly gave rise to the alpha-beta T cells present about two months after transplant. After transplant, high TCRbeta diversity at day 60 in some patients arose from surviving recipient T cells and thymic progenitors.

Looked up from germline, CDR1 is SGHRS and CDR2 is YFSETQ. Trimming stripped 0 bases from V and 5 bases from J, with 11 bases between. This CDR3 is built from 14 residues. This clonotype was detected only a few times. Its antigen is currently unknown. The source is a boy under two years old who had a stem cell transplant for Wiskott-Aldrich syndrome, so the T cells may come from the graft donor. This specimen consisted of PBMCs, mostly from graft donor cells, obtained 360 days after TCRalphabeta/CD19-depleted stem cell transplant. The chain couples TRBV5-1 to TRBJ1-1, with no clear D. The CDR3 region is CASSLVPEKTEAFF. The CDR3 DNA follows: TGCGCCAGCAGCTTGGTTCCCGAGAAAACTGAAGCTTTCTTT.